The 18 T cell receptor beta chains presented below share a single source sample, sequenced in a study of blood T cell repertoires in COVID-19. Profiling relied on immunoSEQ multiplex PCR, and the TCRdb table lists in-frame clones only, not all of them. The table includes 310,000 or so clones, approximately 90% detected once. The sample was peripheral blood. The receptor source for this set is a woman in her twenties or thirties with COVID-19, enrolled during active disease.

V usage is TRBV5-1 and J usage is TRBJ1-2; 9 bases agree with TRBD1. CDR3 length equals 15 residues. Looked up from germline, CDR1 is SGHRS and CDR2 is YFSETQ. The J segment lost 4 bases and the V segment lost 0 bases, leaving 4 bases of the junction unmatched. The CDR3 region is CASSLETGGTYGYTF. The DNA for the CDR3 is TGCGCCAGCAGCTTGGAGACAGGGGGAACCTATGGCTACACCTTC.

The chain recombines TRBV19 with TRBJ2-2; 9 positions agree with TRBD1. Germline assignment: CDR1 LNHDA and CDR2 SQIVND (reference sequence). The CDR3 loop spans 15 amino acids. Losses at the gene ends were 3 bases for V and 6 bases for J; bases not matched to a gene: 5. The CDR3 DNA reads TGTGCCAGTAGTATTACAGGGGGCATGGCCGGGGAGCTGTTTTTT. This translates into CASSITGGMAGELFF.

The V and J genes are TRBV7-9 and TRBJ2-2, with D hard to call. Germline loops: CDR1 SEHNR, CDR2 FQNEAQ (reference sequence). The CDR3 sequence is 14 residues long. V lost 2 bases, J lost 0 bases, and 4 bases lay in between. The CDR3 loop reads CASSLPANTGELFF. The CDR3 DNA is TGTGCCAGCAGCTTACCGGCGAACACCGGGGAGCTGTTTTTT.

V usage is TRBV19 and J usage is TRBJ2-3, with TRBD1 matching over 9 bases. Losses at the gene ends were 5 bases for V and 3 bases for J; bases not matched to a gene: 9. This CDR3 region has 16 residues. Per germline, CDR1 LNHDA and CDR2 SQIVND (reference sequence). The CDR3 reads CASSSRTGEVTDTQYF. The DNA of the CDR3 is TGTGCCAGTAGTTCCAGGACAGGGGAGGTGACAGATACGCAGTATTTT.

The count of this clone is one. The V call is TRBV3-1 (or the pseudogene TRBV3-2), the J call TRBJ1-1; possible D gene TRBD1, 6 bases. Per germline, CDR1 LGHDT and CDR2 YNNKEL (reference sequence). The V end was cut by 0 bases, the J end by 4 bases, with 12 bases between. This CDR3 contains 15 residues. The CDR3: CASSQDKGVRTEAFF. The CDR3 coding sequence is TGTGCCAGCAGCCAAGATAAGGGGGTGCGCACTGAAGCTTTCTTT.

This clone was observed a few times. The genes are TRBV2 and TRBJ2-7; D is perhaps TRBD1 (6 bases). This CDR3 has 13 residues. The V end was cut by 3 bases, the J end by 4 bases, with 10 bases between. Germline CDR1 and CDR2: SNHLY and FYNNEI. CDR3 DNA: TGTGCCAGCAGTGATAGGGGGTTTTACGAGCAGTACTTC. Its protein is CASSDRGFYEQYF.

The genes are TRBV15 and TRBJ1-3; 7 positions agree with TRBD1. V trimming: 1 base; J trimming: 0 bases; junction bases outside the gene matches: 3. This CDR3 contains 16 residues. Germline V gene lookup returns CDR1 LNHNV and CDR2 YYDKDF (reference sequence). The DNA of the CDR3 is TGTGCCACCAGCAGAGCGACAGGGTACTCTGGAAACACCATATATTTT. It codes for CATSRATGYSGNTIYF.

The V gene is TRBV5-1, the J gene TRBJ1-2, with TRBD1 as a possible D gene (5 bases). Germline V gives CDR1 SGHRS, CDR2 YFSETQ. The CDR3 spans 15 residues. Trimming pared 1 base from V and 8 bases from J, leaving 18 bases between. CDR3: CASSLSSQGTSGYTF. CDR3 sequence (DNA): TGCGCCAGCAGCTTGAGTTCGCAGGGAACTTCGGGCTACACCTTC. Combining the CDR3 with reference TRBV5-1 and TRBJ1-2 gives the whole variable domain KAGVTQTPRYLIKTRGQQVTLSCSPISGHRSVSWYQQTPGQGLQFLFEYFSETQRNKGNFPGRFSGRQFSNSRSEMNVSTLELGDSALYLCASSLSSQGTSGYTFGSGTRLTVV.

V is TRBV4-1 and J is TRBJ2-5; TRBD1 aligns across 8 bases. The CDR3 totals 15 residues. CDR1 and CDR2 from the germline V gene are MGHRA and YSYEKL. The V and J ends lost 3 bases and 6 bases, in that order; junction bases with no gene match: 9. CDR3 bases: TGCGCCAGCAGCCAGGAACGGACAGGGAAAAAGACCCAGTACTTC. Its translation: CASSQERTGKKTQYF.

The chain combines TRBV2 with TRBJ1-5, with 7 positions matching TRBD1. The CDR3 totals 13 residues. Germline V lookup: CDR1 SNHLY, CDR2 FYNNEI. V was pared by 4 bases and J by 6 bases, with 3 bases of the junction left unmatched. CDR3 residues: CASSGQGGQPQHF. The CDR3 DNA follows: TGTGCCAGCAGTGGCCAGGGGGGTCAGCCCCAGCATTTT.

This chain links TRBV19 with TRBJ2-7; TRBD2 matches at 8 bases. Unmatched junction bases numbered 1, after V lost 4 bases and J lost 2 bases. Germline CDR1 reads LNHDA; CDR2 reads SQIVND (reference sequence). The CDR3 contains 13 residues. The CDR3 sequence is CASSTGGTYEQYF. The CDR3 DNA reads TGTGCCAGTAGTACGGGGGGGACCTACGAGCAGTACTTC.

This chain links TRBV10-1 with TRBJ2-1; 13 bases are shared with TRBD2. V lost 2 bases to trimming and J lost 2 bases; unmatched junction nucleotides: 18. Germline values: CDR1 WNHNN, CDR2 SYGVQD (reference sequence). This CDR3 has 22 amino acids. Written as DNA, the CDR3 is TGCGCCAGCAGTGAGCCACAGGGCCGGACTAGCGGGAGTTCAGCACCCTACAATGAGCAGTTCTTC. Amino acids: CASSEPQGRTSGSSAPYNEQFF.

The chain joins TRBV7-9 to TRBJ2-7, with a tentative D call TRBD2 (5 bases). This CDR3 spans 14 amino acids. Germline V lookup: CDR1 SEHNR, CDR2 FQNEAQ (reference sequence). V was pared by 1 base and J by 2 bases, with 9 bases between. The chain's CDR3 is CASSLVPGTYEQYF. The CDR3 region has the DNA TGTGCCAGCAGCTTAGTTCCCGGGACCTACGAGCAGTACTTC.

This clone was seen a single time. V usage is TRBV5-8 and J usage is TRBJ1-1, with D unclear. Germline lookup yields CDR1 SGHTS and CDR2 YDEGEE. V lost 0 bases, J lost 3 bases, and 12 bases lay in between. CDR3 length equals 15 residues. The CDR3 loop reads CASSLALRVDTEAFF. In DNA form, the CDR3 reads TGTGCCAGCAGCTTGGCCCTGAGGGTGGACACTGAAGCTTTCTTT. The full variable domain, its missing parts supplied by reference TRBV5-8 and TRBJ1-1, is EAGVTQSPTHLIKTRGQQATLRCSPISGHTSVYWYQQALGLGLQFLLWYDEGEERNRGNFPPRFSGRQFPNYSSELNVNALELEDSALYLCASSLALRVDTEAFFGQGTRLTVV.

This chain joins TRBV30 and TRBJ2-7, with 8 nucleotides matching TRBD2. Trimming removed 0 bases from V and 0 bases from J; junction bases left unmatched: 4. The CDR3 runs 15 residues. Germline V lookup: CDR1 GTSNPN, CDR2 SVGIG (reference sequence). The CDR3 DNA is TGTGCCTGGAGTGTTTTTAGCGGGGACTCCTACGAGCAGTACTTC. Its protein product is CAWSVFSGDSYEQYF. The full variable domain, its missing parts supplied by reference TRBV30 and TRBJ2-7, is SQTIHQWPATLVQPVGSPLSLECTVEGTSNPNLYWYRQAAGRGLQLLFYSVGIGQISSEVPQNLSASRPQDRQFILSSKKLLLSDSGFYLCAWSVFSGDSYEQYFGPGTRLTVT.

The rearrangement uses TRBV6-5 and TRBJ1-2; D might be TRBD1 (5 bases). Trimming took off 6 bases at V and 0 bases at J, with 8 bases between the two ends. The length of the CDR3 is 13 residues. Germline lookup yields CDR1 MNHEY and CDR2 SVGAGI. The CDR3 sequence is CASRETANYGYTF. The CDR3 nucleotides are TGTGCCAGCAGAGAGACAGCTAACTATGGCTACACCTTC.

As DNA, the CDR3 is TGTGCCAGCACCTACCTCCTAAACGGACAGACTGAAGCTTTCTTT. It translates to CASTYLLNGQTEAFF. This sequence joins TRBV6-5 and TRBJ1-1; TRBD1 might be the D (6 bases). Germline assignment: CDR1 MNHEY and CDR2 SVGAGI. The CDR3 contains 15 residues. Between the trimmed V and J ends, which lost 7 bases and 5 bases, there was a span of 20 bases.

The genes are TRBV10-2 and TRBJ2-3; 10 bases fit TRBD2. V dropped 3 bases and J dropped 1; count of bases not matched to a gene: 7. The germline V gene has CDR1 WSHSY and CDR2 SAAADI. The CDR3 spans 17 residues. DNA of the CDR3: TGCGCCAGCAGTGAAAGGTTCGGGACTAGCGGCACAGATACGCAGTATTTT. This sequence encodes CASSERFGTSGTDTQYF.